A single sample is the source of the 27 T cell receptor beta chains below, sequenced in a study of spatial heterogeneity in lung cancer. TCRdb fed the 5' RACE reads into MiXCR, producing one record per CDR3 protein. This table has roughly 3,200 distinct CDR3 sequences, less than 30% appearing once. Indicated time point: sample taken at primary tumor resection. Whole RNA came from tumor, nontumor lung or frozen PBMC and was sequenced without being sorted. The input for sequencing was PBMCs, taken at surgery. These receptors all come from a female donor with early-stage non-small cell lung cancer.

Within the sample, this clonotype is medium-sized (0.01 to 0.1%). This beta chain is a stray sequence in a library constructed for alpha chains; its clone size is not meaningful. The V and J genes are TRBV25-1 and TRBJ2-2; D call uncertain. The CDR3 is 15 amino acids. The V and J ends lost 1 base and 3 bases respectively, with 9 bases between them. From germline, CDR1 is MGHDK and CDR2 SYGVNS. CDR3 coding DNA: TGTGCCAGCAGTGAATGGGCCCAAGACACCGGGGAGCTGTTTTTT. This gives the protein CASSEWAQDTGELFF.

Note on this clonotype: This beta chain is an unintended read in a library built for alpha chains; its size means little. V and J are TRBV18 and TRBJ2-1; TRBD2 matches at 7 bases. J lost 0 bases, V lost 0 bases, and 2 bases had no gene match. Germline V gene data show CDR1 as KGHSH and CDR2 as LQKENI. This CDR3 region has 16 residues. The CDR3 DNA sequence: TGTGCCAGCTCACCACCCGGCGGGAGCTCCTACAATGAGCAGTTCTTC. Encoded protein: CASSPPGGSSYNEQFF. Full variable domain (remainder filled in from reference TRBV18 and TRBJ2-1): NAGVMQNPRHLVRRRGQEARLRCSPMKGHSHVYWYRQLPEEGLKFMVYLQKENIIDESGMPKERFSAEFPKEGPSILRIQQVVRGDSAAYFCASSPPGGSSYNEQFFGPGTRLTVL.

This clonotype is medium-sized. This beta chain represents an off-target read in a library built for alpha chains; its size is of limited meaning. This chain joins TRBV7-9 and TRBJ2-7, with 7 bases aligning to TRBD1. The V gene end was trimmed by 5 bases and the J gene end by 2 bases; junction bases not matched to a gene: 6. The CDR3 loop spans 14 amino acids. From germline, CDR1 is SEHNR and CDR2 FQNEAQ (reference sequence). The CDR3 DNA is TGTGCCAGCAGCCCCACGGGACAGACCTACGAGCAGTACTTC. Amino acid sequence: CASSPTGQTYEQYF.

A note on this clonotype: The library was built for alpha chains, so this beta chain is an off-target read and its size means little. The rearrangement joins TRBV28 to TRBJ2-7; D remains ambiguous. The V end lost 5 bases, the J end lost 3 bases, and 8 bases lay between the germline ends. Per the germline V gene, CDR1 is MDHEN and CDR2 is SYDVKM. The CDR3 length is 12 residues. CDR3 coding DNA: TGTGCCAGCAGTCTTATCTTCTACGAGCAGTACTTC. Encoded protein: CASSLIFYEQYF.

This clonotype appeared a few times. The size of this beta chain means little, since it is a stray read in a library made for alpha chains. The chain recombines TRBV7-6 with TRBJ2-5, with D possibly TRBD2 on 6 matching bases. Germline V gene sequence: CDR1 SGHVS, CDR2 FNYEAQ. Trimming left V 2 bases short and J 1 base short, with 8 bases between. This CDR3 contains 14 residues. CDR3 residues: CASSLRTTQETQYF. The CDR3 DNA follows: TGTGCCAGCAGCTTACGGACTACCCAAGAGACCCAGTACTTC. Variable domain in full (rest from reference TRBV7-6 and TRBJ2-5): GAGVSQSPRYKVTKRGQDVALRCDPISGHVSLYWYRQALGQGPEFLTYFNYEAQQDKSGLPNDRFSAERPEGSISTLTIQRTEQRDSAMYRCASSLRTTQETQYFGPGTRLLVL.

The table lists this clonotype with a few counts. Since the library was made to target alpha chains, this beta chain is a stray read and its abundance is not meaningful. The chain is built from TRBV7-9 and TRBJ2-1, with 11 bases identical to TRBD2. Germline V gene data show CDR1 as SEHNR and CDR2 as FQNEAQ (reference sequence). Trimming cost V 5 bases and J 9 bases; bases outside gene matches: 9. CDR3 size: 15 residues. CDR3: CASSVPGLAVSEQFF. CDR3 coding DNA: TGTGCCAGCAGCGTTCCGGGACTAGCGGTCAGTGAGCAGTTCTTC. The complete variable domain, with remaining parts taken from reference TRBV7-9 and TRBJ2-1, reads DTGVSQNPRHKITKRGQNVTFRCDPISEHNRLYWYRQTLGQGPEFLTYFQNEAQLEKSRLLSDRFSAERPKGSFSTLEIQRTEQGDSAMYLCASSVPGLAVSEQFFGPGTRLTVL.

This clonotype qualifies as medium-sized. The library was built for alpha chains, so this beta chain is an off-target read and its size means little. J is TRBJ2-1 and V is TRBV10-3; TRBD2 matches at 7 bases. Looked up from germline, CDR1 is ENHRY and CDR2 is SYGVKD. The junction had 14 bases not matched to a gene; V was cut back by 5 bases and J by 4 bases. This CDR3 spans 17 amino acids. The CDR3 region is CAISPHPSGKTYNEQFF. CDR3 DNA sequence: TGTGCCATCAGTCCTCACCCGAGCGGGAAAACGTACAATGAGCAGTTCTTC.

On this clonotype itself: Little can be read into the size of this beta chain, an off-target read in a library designed for alpha chains. V usage is TRBV12-3 or TRBV12-4 and J usage is TRBJ2-7; 13 bases map to TRBD2. The CDR3 is 14 amino acids. Germline trimming cut 1 base from V and 12 bases from J; bases unmatched to any gene: 6. The CDR3 DNA follows: TGTGCCAGCAGTTTAGGACTAGCGGGAGGCGAACGGTACTTC. Its protein is CASSLGLAGGERYF.

Notes on this clonotype: Within a library made for alpha chains, this beta chain is off target, and its count is uninformative. This sequence joins TRBV7-3 and TRBJ2-5; 8 nucleotides line up with TRBD1. This CDR3 is built from 13 residues. Germline trimming cut 3 bases from V and 4 bases from J; bases unmatched to any gene: 1. The germline CDR1 and CDR2 sequences are SGHTA and FQGTGA. In DNA form, the CDR3 reads TGTGCCAGCAGCTTCGACAGGGGAGAGACCCAGTACTTC. Its protein product is CASSFDRGETQYF.

This clonotype was observed a few times. This beta chain slipped into a library made for alpha chains as a stray read, so its size is not meaningful. The rearrangement links TRBV10-3 to TRBJ2-1, with TRBD2 matching 7 bases. The junction had 9 bases not matched to a gene; V was cut back by 3 bases and J by 1 base. Germline V gene sequence: CDR1 ENHRY, CDR2 SYGVKD. The CDR3 extends over 17 amino acids. The CDR3 nucleotides are TGTGCCATCAGTGACCCCTTGTCCGGGAGGTCCTACAATGAGCAGTTCTTC. Residues: CAISDPLSGRSYNEQFF.

This clonotype has a handful of counts. This beta chain is an off-target read within a library intended for alpha chains, so its frequency means little. The V and J genes are TRBV9 and TRBJ2-2; D unclear. The CDR3 totals 15 residues. V lost 3 bases and J 1 base, leaving 10 bases between the germline ends. Looked up from germline, CDR1 is SGDLS and CDR2 is YYNGEE. CDR3 coding DNA: TGTGCCAGCAGCGAACGGACGGTGAACACCGGGGAGCTGTTTTTT. This encodes CASSERTVNTGELFF.

As regards this clonotype: Within a library made for alpha chains, this beta chain is off target, and its count is uninformative. The chain uses TRBV7-9 and TRBJ2-1; 10 bases align to TRBD2. This CDR3 comprises 14 residues. The germline V gene encodes CDR1 SEHNR and CDR2 FQNEAQ (reference sequence). V was pared by 6 bases and J by 4 bases, with 3 bases of the junction left unmatched. The CDR3 loop is CASRTSGSYNEQFF. The CDR3 DNA reads TGTGCCAGCAGGACTAGCGGGTCTTACAATGAGCAGTTCTTC.

On this clonotype itself: This beta chain is an unintended read in a library built for alpha chains; its size means little. The chain employs TRBV20-1 and TRBJ2-5, with 7 bases that match TRBD2. The CDR3 length is 14 residues. Germline loops: CDR1 DFQATT, CDR2 SNEGSKA (reference sequence). Trimming at V came to 3 bases and at J to 4 bases, leaving 8 bases not matched to a gene. CDR3 protein: CSASRGRAGETQYF. The CDR3 bases are TGCAGTGCTAGTCGTGGGAGGGCGGGAGAGACCCAGTACTTC.

A note on this clonotype: This beta chain is an unintended read in a library built for alpha chains; its size means little. The genes are TRBV12-3 or TRBV12-4 and TRBJ2-1; D remains unclear. V was cut by 6 bases and J by 15 bases, with 21 bases left in between. The CDR3 runs 13 residues. CDR3 nucleotide sequence: TGTGCCAGCAGCTCTACCGATCGCGGTTGGCCGTTCTTC. Translation: CASSSTDRGWPFF.

This clonotype is judged medium-sized. This beta chain appears as a stray read in a library generated for alpha chains; its size is not informative. V gene TRBV4-1 combines with J gene TRBJ2-3, with D perhaps matching TRBD2 (6 bases). CDR1 MGHRA and CDR2 YSYEKL come from the germline V gene. Trimming stripped 1 base from V and 4 bases from J, with 21 bases between. The CDR3 spans 18 residues. Here the CDR3 DNA reads TGCGCCAGCAGCCAAGCCCCTTGGAGGGGTCAAGTAGCAGATACGCAGTATTTT. Protein sequence: CASSQAPWRGQVADTQYF.

By share, this clonotype counts as medium-sized. With the library built for alpha chains, this beta chain is off target and its frequency is not meaningful. This chain joins TRBV7-9 and TRBJ2-7, with 8 positions matching TRBD1. CDR1 SEHNR and CDR2 FQNEAQ come from the germline V gene (reference sequence). The V segment lost 4 bases and the J segment 6 bases; nucleotides outside the gene matches: 14. CDR3 length: 16 amino acids. CDR3 nucleotide sequence: TGTGCCAGCAGCTCCTCACAGGGGGAGTTCCCTCTCGAGCAGTACTTC. Protein product: CASSSSQGEFPLEQYF.

Comments on this clonotype: This beta chain appears as a stray read in a library generated for alpha chains; its size is not informative. V and J are TRBV3-1 and TRBJ2-5, with D tentatively TRBD2 (6 bases). V lost 3 bases, J lost 3 bases, and 17 bases lay in between. Germline V lookup: CDR1 LGHDT, CDR2 YNNKEL (reference sequence). There are 16 residues in the CDR3. DNA of the CDR3: TGTGCCAGCAGCCATATGGGGCTAGCGTTTAAAGAGACCCAGTACTTC. Protein: CASSHMGLAFKETQYF.

On this clonotype itself: With the library built for alpha chains, this beta chain is off target and its frequency is not meaningful. This chain connects TRBV6-5 to TRBJ2-3, with TRBD2 identical over 7 bases. CDR1 is MNHEY, CDR2 SVGAGI, per germline. The CDR3 extends over 14 amino acids. V shed 2 bases and J 5 bases; nucleotides not matched to a gene: 4. DNA of the CDR3: TGTGCCAGCAGTTACGCGGGAGCGATAGATACGCAGTATTTT. Its protein is CASSYAGAIDTQYF.

Notes on this clonotype: This beta chain is a stray read from a library made for alpha chains; its abundance is not meaningful. This rearrangement joins TRBV30 to TRBJ1-5; TRBD1 matches at 7 bases. The CDR3 consists of 12 residues. Germline CDR1 and CDR2: GTSNPN and SVGIG (reference sequence). The V and J ends lost 7 bases and 3 bases, in that order; junction bases with no gene match: 3. Here the CDR3 DNA reads TGTGCCTCGGGACAGCCCAATCAGCCCCAGCATTTT. As protein: CASGQPNQPQHF. The whole variable domain, remainder taken from reference TRBV30 and TRBJ1-5, is SQTIHQWPATLVQPVGSPLSLECTVEGTSNPNLYWYRQAAGRGLQLLFYSVGIGQISSEVPQNLSASRPQDRQFILSSKKLLLSDSGFYLCASGQPNQPQHFGDGTRLSIL.

As to this clonotype: This beta chain lies outside the target of a library built for alpha chains; its clone size means little. The V call is TRBV7-8, the J call TRBJ2-7; D gene unclear. This CDR3 is built from 13 residues. Germline CDR1 and CDR2: SGHVS and FQNEAQ. The germline V and J ends were trimmed by 0 bases and 3 bases, with 6 bases remaining between them. CDR3 bases: TGTGCCAGCAGCTTAGCGGTCCTCTACGAGCAGTACTTC. It yields the protein CASSLAVLYEQYF.

In its sample, this clonotype ranks as medium-sized. This beta chain represents an off-target read in a library built for alpha chains; its size is of limited meaning. V is TRBV13 and J is TRBJ2-6, with D maybe TRBD1 (6 bases). Per the germline V gene, CDR1 is PRHDT and CDR2 is FYEKMQ (reference sequence). This CDR3 is built from 17 residues. V shed 0 bases and J shed 4 bases, with 13 bases lying between them. The CDR3 region is CASSLGLRGSGANVLTF. CDR3 DNA sequence: TGTGCCAGCAGCTTAGGCCTGAGGGGGTCCGGGGCCAACGTCCTGACTTTC.

This clonotype was counted only a few times. Since the library was made to target alpha chains, this beta chain is a stray read and its abundance is not meaningful. The chain recombines TRBV11-2 with TRBJ2-6; no definite D call. Germline loops: CDR1 SGHAT, CDR2 FQNNGV. V was cut by 5 bases and J by 0 bases, with 20 bases left in between. CDR3 size: 19 residues. The CDR3 nucleotides read TGTGCCAGCAGCGCTATCCTCAGGCGCACACTCTCTGGGGCCAACGTCCTGACTTTC. It translates to CASSAILRRTLSGANVLTF.

This clonotype was recorded a few times. This beta chain lies outside the target of a library built for alpha chains; its clone size means little. This chain connects TRBV28 to TRBJ2-5; D is unclear. The V end lost 6 bases, the J end lost 9 bases, and 14 bases lay between the germline ends. Germline V gene data show CDR1 as MDHEN and CDR2 as SYDVKM. CDR3 size: 12 residues. In nucleotides, the CDR3 is TGTGCCAGCAGCCCTGCCTACGAGGCCCAGTACTTC. This sequence encodes CASSPAYEAQYF. Full variable domain (rest looked up from reference TRBV28 and TRBJ2-5): DVKVTQSSRYLVKRTGEKVFLECVQDMDHENMFWYRQDPGLGLRLIYFSYDVKMKEKGDIPEGYSVSREKKERFSLILESASTNQTSMYLCASSPAYEAQYFGPGTRLLVL.

With regard to this clonotype: For a library built for alpha chains, this beta chain is a stray read; little rests on its size. This chain uses TRBV24-1 with TRBJ2-2; D is unclear. Trimming removed 9 bases at V and 5 bases at J, with 15 bases between. Germline lookup yields CDR1 KGHDR and CDR2 SFDVKD. This CDR3 is 14 amino acids long. CDR3 residues: CATLDDTATGELFF. The CDR3 DNA reads as TGTGCCACCTTAGACGACACTGCTACCGGGGAGCTGTTTTTT.

This clonotype was seen more than once but under ten times. This beta chain is off target for a library built for alpha chains, so its abundance means little. This rearrangement joins TRBV20-1 to TRBJ2-7; TRBD2 agrees at 9 bases. V dropped 5 bases and J dropped 6; count of bases not matched to a gene: 11. The germline gives CDR1 DFQATT, CDR2 SNEGSKA (reference sequence). This CDR3 is 14 amino acids long. CDR3 bases: TGCAGTGCTCCAGGGGTAGCGGGAGTGGCCGAGCAGTACTTC. Its protein product is CSAPGVAGVAEQYF.

Concerning this clonotype: This beta chain is off target for a library built for alpha chains, so its abundance means little. This chain links TRBV29-1 with TRBJ2-3, with 8 bases matching TRBD2. CDR3 length: 14 amino acids. In germline, CDR1 is SQVTM, CDR2 ANQGSEA. Losses at the gene ends were 7 bases for V and 1 base for J; bases not matched to a gene: 7. DNA of the CDR3: TGCAGCGCTCGAGCGGGAGCCGGCACAGATACGCAGTATTTT. This sequence encodes CSARAGAGTDTQYF.

The table lists this clonotype with a few counts. A library prepared for alpha chains yielded this beta chain as an off-target read; its size is of little meaning. This chain joins TRBV23-1 and TRBJ2-4, with D maybe TRBD1 (6 bases). TRBV23-1 is placed among ORFs of uncertain function. Trimming cost V 4 bases and J 0 bases, with 34 bases left between them. The CDR3 totals 23 residues. The DNA of the CDR3 is TGCGCCAGCAGTCTCCTCAGCCCCCCCGGCGACAGGCCAGGGAGACGAGCCAAAAACATTCAGTACTTC. Translated: CASSLLSPPGDRPGRRAKNIQYF.